This T cell receptor beta chain was recovered during a study of vaccination and CD4 T cells after COVID-19. The wider study: Subjects got two shots of BNT162b2 or mRNA-1273 vaccine. The stimulus for the cells was overlapping spike peptides derived from SARS-CoV-2, HCoV-NL63, HCoV-OC43 and HCoV-229E. Either a CEFX pool, an HIV-1 Nef pool, or no peptide was added to control cultures.

Treatment noted: roughly 10-day PBMC culture with coronavirus spike peptide pools or control peptides (ViraFEST assay). Positive tests by PCR, dated March to December 2020, predated US Alpha, Beta and Delta variants. Cultured CD4+ T cell DNA was sequenced using the Oncomine TCR Beta short-read assay. In TCRdb, the PCR reads were re-called with MiXCR into one record per CDR3 protein. The table shows some 19,000 distinct CDR3 sequences, with around two fifths occurring only once. The V and J ends lost 2 bases and 3 bases respectively, with 10 bases between them. Germline loops: CDR1 MNHEY, CDR2 SVGAGI. The length of the CDR3 is 14 residues. As regards this clonotype: Antigen unknown.

The sequence came from a human donor with COVID-19. V gene TRBV6-5 combines with J gene TRBJ2-5, with D perhaps TRBD2 (6 bases). Sequenced input: cultured CD4+ T cells from blood. The chain's CDR3 is CASSYGGVEETQYF. DNA of the CDR3: TGTGCCAGCAGTTACGGCGGGGTCGAAGAGACCCAGTACTTC.